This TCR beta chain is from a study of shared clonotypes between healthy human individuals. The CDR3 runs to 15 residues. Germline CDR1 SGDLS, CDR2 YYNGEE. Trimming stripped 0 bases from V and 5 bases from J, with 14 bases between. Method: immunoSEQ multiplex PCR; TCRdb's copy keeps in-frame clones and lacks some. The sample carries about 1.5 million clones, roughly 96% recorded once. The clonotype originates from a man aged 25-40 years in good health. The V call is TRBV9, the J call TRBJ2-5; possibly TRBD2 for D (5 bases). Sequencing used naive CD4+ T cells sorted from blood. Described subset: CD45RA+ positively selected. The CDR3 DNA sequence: TGTGCCAGCAGCGTAGACGAGGGAGTGGGTGAGACCCAGTACTTC. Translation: CASSVDEGVGETQYF.